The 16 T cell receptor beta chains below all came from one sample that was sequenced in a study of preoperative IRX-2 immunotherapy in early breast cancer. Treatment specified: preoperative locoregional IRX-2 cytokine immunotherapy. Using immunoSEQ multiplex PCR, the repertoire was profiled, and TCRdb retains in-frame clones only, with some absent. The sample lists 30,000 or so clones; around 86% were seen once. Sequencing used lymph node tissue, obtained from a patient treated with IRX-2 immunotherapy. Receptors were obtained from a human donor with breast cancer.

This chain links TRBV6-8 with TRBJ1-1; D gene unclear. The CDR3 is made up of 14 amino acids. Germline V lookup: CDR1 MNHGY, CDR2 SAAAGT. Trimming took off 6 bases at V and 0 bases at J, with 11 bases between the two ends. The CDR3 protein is CASSPTGMNTEAFF. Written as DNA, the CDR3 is TGTGCCAGCAGCCCGACGGGAATGAACACTGAAGCTTTCTTT.

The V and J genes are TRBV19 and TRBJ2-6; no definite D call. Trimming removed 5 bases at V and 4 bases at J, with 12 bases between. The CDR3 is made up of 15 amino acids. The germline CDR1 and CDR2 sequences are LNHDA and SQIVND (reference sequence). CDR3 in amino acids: CASSRVGPGANVLTF. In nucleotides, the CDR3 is TGTGCCAGTAGTCGAGTAGGTCCCGGGGCCAACGTCCTGACTTTC.

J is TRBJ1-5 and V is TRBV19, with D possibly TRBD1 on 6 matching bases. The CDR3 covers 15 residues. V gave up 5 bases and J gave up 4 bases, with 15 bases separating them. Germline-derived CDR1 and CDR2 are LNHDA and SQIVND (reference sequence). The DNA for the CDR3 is TGTGCCAGTAGTGGGTTCCGACAGGAAAATCAGCCCCAGCATTTT. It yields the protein CASSGFRQENQPQHF. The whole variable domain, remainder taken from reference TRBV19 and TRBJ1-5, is DGGITQSPKYLFRKEGQNVTLSCEQNLNHDAMYWYRQDPGQGLRLIYYSQIVNDFQKGDIAEGYSVSREKKESFPLTVTSAQKNPTAFYLCASSGFRQENQPQHFGDGTRLSIL.

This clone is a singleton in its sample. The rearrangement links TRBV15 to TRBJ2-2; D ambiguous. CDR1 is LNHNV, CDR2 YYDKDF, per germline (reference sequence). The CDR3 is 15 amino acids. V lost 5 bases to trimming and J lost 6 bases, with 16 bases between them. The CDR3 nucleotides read TGTGCCACCAGCTTGCAACCCCGCTCACCCGGGGAGCTGTTTTTT. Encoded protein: CATSLQPRSPGELFF. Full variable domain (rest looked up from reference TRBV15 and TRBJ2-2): DAMVIQNPRYQVTQFGKPVTLSCSQTLNHNVMYWYQQKSSQAPKLLFHYYDKDFNNEADTPDNFQSRRPNTSFCFLDIRSPGLGDTAMYLCATSLQPRSPGELFFGEGSRLTVL.

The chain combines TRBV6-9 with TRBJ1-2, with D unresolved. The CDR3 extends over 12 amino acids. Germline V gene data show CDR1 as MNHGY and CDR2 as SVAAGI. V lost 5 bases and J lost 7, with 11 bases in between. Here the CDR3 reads CASSRRPPGYTF. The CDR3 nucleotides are TGTGCCAGCAGTCGCCGCCCGCCTGGCTACACCTTC.

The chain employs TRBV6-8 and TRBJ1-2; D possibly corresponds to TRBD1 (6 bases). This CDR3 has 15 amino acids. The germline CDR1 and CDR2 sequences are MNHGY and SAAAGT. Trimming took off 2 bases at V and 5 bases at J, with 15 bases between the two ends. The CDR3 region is CASSYGNRVRYGYTF. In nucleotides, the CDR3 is TGTGCCAGCAGTTACGGGAACAGGGTGAGATATGGCTACACCTTC.

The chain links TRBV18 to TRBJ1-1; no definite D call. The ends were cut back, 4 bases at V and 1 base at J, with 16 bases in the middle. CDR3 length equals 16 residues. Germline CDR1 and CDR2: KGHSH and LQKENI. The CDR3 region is CASSRLHGPRNTEAFF. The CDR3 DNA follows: TGTGCCAGCTCACGATTACACGGACCCCGGAACACTGAAGCTTTCTTT.

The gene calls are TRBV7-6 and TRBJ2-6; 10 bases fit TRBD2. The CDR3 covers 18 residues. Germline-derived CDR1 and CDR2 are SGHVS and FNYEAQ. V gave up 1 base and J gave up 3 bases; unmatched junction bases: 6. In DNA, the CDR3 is TGTGCCAGCAGCTTAGGATCAGCGGGAGGGGTTGGGGCCAACGTCCTGACTTTC. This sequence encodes CASSLGSAGGVGANVLTF.

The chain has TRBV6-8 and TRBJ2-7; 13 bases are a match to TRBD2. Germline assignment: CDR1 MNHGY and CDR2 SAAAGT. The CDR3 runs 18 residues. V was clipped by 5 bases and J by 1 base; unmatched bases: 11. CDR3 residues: CASSDRLAGGLRSYEQYF. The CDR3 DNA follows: TGTGCCAGCAGTGACAGACTAGCGGGAGGCCTACGTTCCTACGAGCAGTACTTC.

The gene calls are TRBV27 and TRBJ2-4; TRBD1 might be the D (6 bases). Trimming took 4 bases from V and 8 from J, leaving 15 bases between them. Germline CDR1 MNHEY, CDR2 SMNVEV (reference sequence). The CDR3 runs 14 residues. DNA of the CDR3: TGTGCCAGCAGTTACCCCGGGACAAGTGACATTCAGTACTTC. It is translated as CASSYPGTSDIQYF.

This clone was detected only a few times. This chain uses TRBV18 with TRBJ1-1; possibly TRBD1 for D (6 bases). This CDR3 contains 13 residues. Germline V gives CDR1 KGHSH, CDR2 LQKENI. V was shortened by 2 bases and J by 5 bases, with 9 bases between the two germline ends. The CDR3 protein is CASSPEQGTEAFF. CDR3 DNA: TGTGCCAGCTCACCAGAACAGGGAACTGAAGCTTTCTTT.

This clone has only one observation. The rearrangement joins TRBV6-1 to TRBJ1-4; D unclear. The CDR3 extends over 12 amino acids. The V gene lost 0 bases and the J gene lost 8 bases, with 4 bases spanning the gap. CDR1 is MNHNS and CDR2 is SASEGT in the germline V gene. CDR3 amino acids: CASSEAGEKLFF. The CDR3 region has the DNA TGTGCCAGCAGTGAAGCAGGGGAAAAACTGTTTTTT.

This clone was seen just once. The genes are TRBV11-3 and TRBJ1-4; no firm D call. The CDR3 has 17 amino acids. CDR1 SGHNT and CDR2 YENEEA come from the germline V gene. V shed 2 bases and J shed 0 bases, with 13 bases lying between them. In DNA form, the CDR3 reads TGTGCCAGCAGCTTATTCGGGCGGCGGGCAACTAATGAAAAACTGTTTTTT. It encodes CASSLFGRRATNEKLFF.

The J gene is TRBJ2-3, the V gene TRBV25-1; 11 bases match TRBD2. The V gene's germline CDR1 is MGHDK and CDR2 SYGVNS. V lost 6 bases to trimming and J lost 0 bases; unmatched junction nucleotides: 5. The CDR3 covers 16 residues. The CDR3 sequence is CASSLTSGTSTDTQYF. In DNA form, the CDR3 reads TGTGCCAGCAGCTTGACTAGCGGGACTAGCACAGATACGCAGTATTTT. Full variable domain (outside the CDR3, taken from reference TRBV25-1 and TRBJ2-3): EADIYQTPRYLVIGTGKKITLECSQTMGHDKMYWYQQDPGMELHLIHYSYGVNSTEKGDLSSESTVSRIRTEHFPLTLESARPSHTSQYLCASSLTSGTSTDTQYFGPGTRLTVL.

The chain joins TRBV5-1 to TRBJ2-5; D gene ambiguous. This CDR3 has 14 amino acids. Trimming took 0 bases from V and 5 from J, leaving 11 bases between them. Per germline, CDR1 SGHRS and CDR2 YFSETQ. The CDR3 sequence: CASSLDGVRETQYF. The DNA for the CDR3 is TGCGCCAGCAGCTTGGATGGGGTTAGGGAGACCCAGTACTTC. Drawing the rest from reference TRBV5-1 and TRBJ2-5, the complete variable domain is KAGVTQTPRYLIKTRGQQVTLSCSPISGHRSVSWYQQTPGQGLQFLFEYFSETQRNKGNFPGRFSGRQFSNSRSEMNVSTLELGDSALYLCASSLDGVRETQYFGPGTRLLVL.

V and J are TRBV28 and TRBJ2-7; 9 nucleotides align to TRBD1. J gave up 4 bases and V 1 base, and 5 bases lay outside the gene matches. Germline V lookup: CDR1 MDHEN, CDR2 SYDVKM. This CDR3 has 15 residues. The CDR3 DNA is TGTGCCAGCAGTTTATACCGGGACAGGGATTACGAGCAGTACTTC. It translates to CASSLYRDRDYEQYF.